The sequence of this TCR beta chain was determined in a study of blood T cells in healthy people across ages. Notes on the study in general: Investigators viewed diversity estimates from one million T cells as underestimates, the study reported.

Sample-barcoded 5' priming and a J-beta primer mix drove a second PCR of about 6 to 12 cycles. TCRdb re-analysed the 5' RACE reads in MiXCR, keeping a single row per CDR3 protein. This sample has 750,000 to 950,000 distinct CDR3 sequences; about a quarter occur once, and the top ten carry about 3%. This clonotype was recorded a few times. The antigen remains unidentified. These data are also associated with another study on T cells of mothers and their children. As reported in that work: Donors comprised three healthy Caucasian mothers plus their six children.

The TCR sequence derives from a boy aged 5-17 years in good health. Sequencing was performed on blood.

The CDR3: CANRLAGADTQYF. The CDR3 DNA reads TGCGCCAACCGACTAGCGGGGGCAGATACGCAGTATTTT. The chain links TRBV4-1 to TRBJ2-3, with 12 bases matching TRBD2. The CDR3 is 13 residues long. The germline V gene encodes CDR1 MGHRA and CDR2 YSYEKL. V gave up 10 bases and J gave up 4 bases; unmatched junction bases: 3.